Below, 15 T cell receptor beta chains from the same sample are listed, as sequenced in a study of shared T cell receptors in the human thymus. TCRdb's table, derived via immunoSEQ multiplex PCR, lists solely in-frame clones and lacks some. Among hundreds of thousands of clones listed, over 75% were seen once. The sample also formed part of further work on human thymus T cells.

Specimen: thymocytes. These TCRs come from a boy in the first two years of life with a congenital heart defect.

The V call is TRBV14, the J call TRBJ2-7; D is possibly TRBD1 (5 bases). With 0 bases removed from V and 5 bases from J, the gap between germline ends came to 11 bases. This CDR3 is 14 amino acids long. Germline lookup yields CDR1 SGHDN and CDR2 FVKESK. Here the CDR3 reads CASSQDWGTHEQYF. CDR3 DNA: TGTGCCAGCAGCCAAGACTGGGGCACCCACGAGCAGTACTTC.

The chain recombines TRBV29-1 with TRBJ2-7; D uncertain. This CDR3 spans 17 amino acids. With 4 bases removed from V and 3 bases from J, the gap between germline ends came to 25 bases. Germline V CDR1 and CDR2: SQVTM, ANQGSEA. CDR3 amino acids: CSVGSNVARRPFYEQYF. In nucleotides, the CDR3 is TGCAGCGTTGGATCTAACGTTGCTAGGCGGCCATTCTACGAGCAGTACTTC.

This clone has more than one count but fewer than ten. Other DNA sequences from this sample encode an identical CDR3 as well. This chain connects TRBV6-5 to TRBJ2-7, with TRBD1 matching 9 bases. Germline V gene data show CDR1 as MNHEY and CDR2 as SVGAGI. V lost 5 bases to trimming and J lost 4 bases; unmatched junction nucleotides: 9. This CDR3 contains 15 residues. The CDR3 DNA sequence: TGTGCCAGCAGTAGACCGGGACAGGGACTTTACGAGCAGTACTTC. It encodes CASSRPGQGLYEQYF.

In its sample, this clone was seen a few times. The rearrangement joins TRBV27 to TRBJ2-4, with a possible D match to TRBD2 (5 bases). Germline V gene data show CDR1 as MNHEY and CDR2 as SMNVEV (reference sequence). This CDR3 has 15 amino acids. Trimming pared 4 bases from V and 2 bases from J, leaving 12 bases between. The DNA for the CDR3 is TGTGCCAGCAGTTCCCAATCGGGAACCAAAAACATTCAGTACTTC. This sequence encodes CASSSQSGTKNIQYF.

The chain has TRBV25-1 and TRBJ1-1; TRBD1 might be the D (5 bases). The CDR3 is 14 amino acids. Germline-derived CDR1 and CDR2 are MGHDK and SYGVNS. Trimming left V 0 bases short and J 4 bases short, with 9 bases between. In DNA form, the CDR3 reads TGTGCCAGCAGTGAATATGGGGGGAGCACTGAAGCTTTCTTT. Encoded protein: CASSEYGGSTEAFF.

This clone came up once. The V gene is TRBV11-2, the J gene TRBJ2-5, with 14 nucleotides matching TRBD2. V was clipped by 3 bases and J by 4 bases; unmatched bases: 4. The CDR3 has 16 amino acids. The germline V gene encodes CDR1 SGHAT and CDR2 FQNNGV. The CDR3 is CASSFGGTSGGETQYF. The CDR3 region has the DNA TGTGCCAGCAGCTTCGGAGGGACTAGCGGGGGAGAGACCCAGTACTTC. The complete variable domain, with remaining parts taken from reference TRBV11-2 and TRBJ2-5, reads EAGVAQSPRYKIIEKRQSVAFWCNPISGHATLYWYQQILGQGPKLLIQFQNNGVVDDSQLPKDRFSAERLKGVDSTLKIQPAKLEDSAVYLCASSFGGTSGGETQYFGPGTRLLVL.

The rearrangement joins TRBV18 to TRBJ2-5; weak D call: TRBD2 (6 bases). The CDR3 runs 15 residues. V was clipped by 3 bases and J by 1 base, with 12 bases between them. CDR1 and CDR2 from the germline V gene are KGHSH and LQKENI. CDR3: CASSPREPSQETQYF. The CDR3 region has the DNA TGTGCCAGCTCACCTCGGGAGCCCTCCCAAGAGACCCAGTACTTC.

The J gene is TRBJ2-1, the V gene TRBV9; 7 bases line up with TRBD2. The V and J ends lost 4 bases and 2 bases, in that order; junction bases with no gene match: 12. Germline CDR1 reads SGDLS; CDR2 reads YYNGEE. The CDR3 contains 17 residues. The CDR3 DNA is TGTGCCAGCAGCCCCTCCTGGAGCGGGACTCCCTACAATGAGCAGTTCTTC. Residues: CASSPSWSGTPYNEQFF.

This clone was counted between two and nine times. The chain is built from TRBV7-4 and TRBJ2-3, with TRBD2 identical over 8 bases. The germline CDR1 and CDR2 sequences are SGHVT and SQSDAQ. The CDR3 length is 16 residues. The J segment lost 6 bases and the V segment lost 5 bases, leaving 13 bases of the junction unmatched. The DNA of the CDR3 is TGTGCCAGCAGCCCCCCCGGACGGGAGGGCCTCGATACGCAGTATTTT. Translation gives CASSPPGREGLDTQYF.

In DNA, the CDR3 is TGTGCCAGCAGCTCCCGACTAGCGAGGCCGGTAGAGCTGTTTTTT. Translation gives CASSSRLARPVELFF. This chain joins TRBV11-2 and TRBJ2-2; TRBD2 aligns across 8 bases. This CDR3 is 15 amino acids long. Germline CDR1 and CDR2: SGHAT and FQNNGV. Losses at the gene ends were 4 bases for V and 11 bases for J; bases not matched to a gene: 12.

The V call is TRBV29-1, the J call TRBJ2-5; a possible D gene is TRBD1 (6 bases). Between the trimmed V and J ends, which lost 4 bases and 7 bases, there was a span of 22 bases. Germline lookup yields CDR1 SQVTM and CDR2 ANQGSEA. This CDR3 is built from 15 residues. CDR3 bases: TGCAGCGTTGGAAAGGAGGACAGCAATTCCTGGACCCAGTACTTC. Translated: CSVGKEDSNSWTQYF. Looking up the rest from reference TRBV29-1 and TRBJ2-5 gives the full variable domain: SAVISQKPSRDICQRGTSLTIQCQVDSQVTMMFWYRQQPGQSLTLIATANQGSEATYESGFVIDKFPISRPNLTFSTLTVSNMSPEDSSIYLCSVGKEDSNSWTQYFGPGTRLLVL.

V and J are TRBV19 and TRBJ2-6, with 7 bases that match TRBD1. Germline trimming cut 9 bases from V and 0 bases from J; bases unmatched to any gene: 5. The CDR3 spans 15 residues. CDR1 is LNHDA, CDR2 SQIVND, per germline (reference sequence). In nucleotides, the CDR3 is TGTGCCAGCAGGGGGACGGGCTCTGGGGCCAACGTCCTGACTTTC. As protein: CASRGTGSGANVLTF.

Comments on this clone: Within the sample, other DNA sequences also encode this same CDR3. The chain joins TRBV7-9 to TRBJ2-3; TRBD2 matches 8 bases. The junction had 15 bases not matched to a gene; V was cut back by 4 bases and J by 6 bases. Germline V CDR1 and CDR2: SEHNR, FQNEAQ (reference sequence). The CDR3 length is 17 residues. The DNA for the CDR3 is TGTGCCAGCAGCTCTATCAGACTAGCGTACGACAGGGATACGCAGTATTTT. It specifies CASSSIRLAYDRDTQYF.

The chain links TRBV5-1 to TRBJ1-2, with TRBD1 matching over 7 bases. V lost 4 bases to trimming and J lost 0 bases; unmatched junction nucleotides: 9. CDR1 is SGHRS, CDR2 YFSETQ, per germline. The CDR3 is made up of 16 amino acids. CDR3 DNA sequence: TGCGCCAGCAGCCGCCAGGGGCAGGGGGCTAACTATGGCTACACCTTC. Amino acids: CASSRQGQGANYGYTF. The full variable domain, completed using reference TRBV5-1 and TRBJ1-2, is KAGVTQTPRYLIKTRGQQVTLSCSPISGHRSVSWYQQTPGQGLQFLFEYFSETQRNKGNFPGRFSGRQFSNSRSEMNVSTLELGDSALYLCASSRQGQGANYGYTFGSGTRLTVV.

The chain joins TRBV2 to TRBJ2-1; D is perhaps TRBD1 (8 bases). V was shortened by 7 bases and J by 3 bases, with 19 bases between the two germline ends. The CDR3 has 16 amino acids. Germline V gene lookup returns CDR1 SNHLY and CDR2 FYNNEI. The CDR3 nucleotides read TGTGCCAGCAAGGGGGGGGAGGACAGGGACTACAATGAGCAGTTCTTC. Translated, it gives CASKGGEDRDYNEQFF.